This T cell receptor (beta chain) was sequenced in a study of T cell responses to AZD1222 COVID-19 vaccine. TCRdb keeps only in-frame clones here, not all; method: immunoSEQ multiplex PCR. There are about 180,000 clones in the sample; about 90% occur only once, and around 10% lies in the top ten. J gave up 8 bases and V 4 bases, and 6 bases lay outside the gene matches. CDR1 and CDR2 (germline): SGHTA, FQGTGA. CDR3 length equals 13 residues. Sequenced material: peripheral blood, taken 28 days after the second AZD1222 dose. The clonotype originates from an adult who received the AZD1222 COVID-19 vaccine. The V and J genes are TRBV7-3 and TRBJ1-2, with 8 positions matching TRBD1. CDR3 residues: CASSSGQGDGYTF. CDR3 DNA: TGTGCCAGCAGCTCAGGACAGGGCGACGGCTACACCTTC.